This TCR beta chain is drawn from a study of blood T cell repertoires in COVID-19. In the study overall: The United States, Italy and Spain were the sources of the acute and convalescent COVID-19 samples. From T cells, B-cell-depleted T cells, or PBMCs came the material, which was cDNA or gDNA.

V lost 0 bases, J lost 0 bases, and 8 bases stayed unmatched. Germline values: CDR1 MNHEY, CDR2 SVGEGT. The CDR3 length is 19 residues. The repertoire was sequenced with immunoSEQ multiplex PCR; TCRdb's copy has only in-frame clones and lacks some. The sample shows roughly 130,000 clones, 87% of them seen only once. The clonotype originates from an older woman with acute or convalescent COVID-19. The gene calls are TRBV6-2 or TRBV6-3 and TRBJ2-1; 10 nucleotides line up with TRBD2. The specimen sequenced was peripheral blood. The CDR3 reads CASSYSNLAGDISYNEQFF. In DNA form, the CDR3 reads TGTGCCAGCAGTTACTCGAACCTAGCGGGAGATATCTCCTACAATGAGCAGTTCTTC.